This TCR beta chain comes out of a study of radiation and T cells in renal cell carcinoma (dated by TCRdb to 2019 to 2021). With respect to the entire study: TCR beta sequencing covered 50 to 55 samples in total, comprising roughly 26 tumors and around 27 peripheral blood samples. In the 53 samples combined, around 3.9 million unique CDR3 nucleotide sequences were found, encoding 2 million to 3 million unique CDR3 amino acid sequences.

TCR beta libraries were generated from genomic DNA with the immunoSEQ kit, following the manufacturer's recommendations. Library preparation used a first multiplex PCR with proprietary primers, then a second PCR adding unique barcodes, with bead cleanups after each round. Each sample batch included a kit-provided positive control reaction and a negative control reaction. The final libraries underwent checking on an Agilent 4200 TapeStation D1000 ScreenTape, volumetric pooling, and quantification by qPCR. An Illumina NextSeq500 fitted with a MidOutput 150-cycle cartridge performed the sequencing, running 156 Read1 cycles and 15 Index1 cycles with the kit's custom primers. The pooled library was loaded at roughly 0.96 pM, with a 20% PhiX control spiked in. The paper's processing steps were these. The vendor-processed data were analyzed in R, and a clonotype was defined as all T cells that share the same CDR3 nucleotide sequence. For clone abundance analyses, frequencies were normalized to the 10,000 most abundant clones in each sample. Public T cell clones, which averaged fewer than five per sample, were excluded before analysis. Dominant motif analysis used ImmunoMap with the PAM10 matrix, gap penalty 30 and homology threshold 0.3; motifs with cumulative frequency at least 0.01 counted as dominant. Tumor-enriched and baseline blood-enriched clonotypes were defined by at least a 32-fold difference in abundance between compartments. Tumor-blood repertoire similarity was measured with the Baroni-Urbani and Buser coefficient, and group comparisons used two-tailed Wilcoxon tests in R. Sourced from immuneACCESS, this table was stored by TCRdb with only in-frame sequences that have V and J called. A share of the clones is absent; for the studies checked, an unresolved V gene accounts for under half, and the remainder has no known explanation. The D gene and trimming were derived from the DNA, and the V and J assignments and clone size from that table. This sample lists just over 15,000 clones; over 60% were detected once. The ten largest clones represent 25% to 30% of the sample.

General study outcomes and caveats: Compared with controls, irradiated tumors had higher TCR clonality, as the top 100 clonotypes made up an average of 54% of the repertoire, versus roughly 45% in nephrectomy-only tumors. Because pretreatment tumor biopsies were not available, the study could not determine whether clonotypes were already present within the tumor at baseline. Because only small tumor regions of roughly 1 g were available, intratumoral heterogeneity was not captured. In blood, the top tumor clonotypes increased from baseline to 2 weeks after radiation and then shrank by 4 weeks, which suggests a temporary expansion of tumor-resident clones. Effects of radiation dose or scheduling on the TCR repertoire could not be addressed with the single-armed trial design. Compared with control tumors, irradiated tumors had a greater number of dominant CDR3 motifs, and those motifs took up a bigger portion of the repertoire.

The germline V gene (reference sequence) provides CDR1 LNHDA and CDR2 SQIVND. The CDR3, from cysteine to phenylalanine, totals 17 residues. This entry keeps only the CDR3 DNA: 51 bases, framed from base 1. V lost 0 bases and J lost 0 bases, and the count of bases not matched to a germline gene is 6. The time point label, as the study defines it: tumor resected at nephrectomy. The sample's treatment or condition, from its label and the paper: 15 Gy SBRT to primary tumor, nephrectomy 4 weeks later. Samples were obtained from a clinical trial, in which 15 Gy stereotactic body radiation therapy was delivered to primary renal cell carcinomas and nephrectomy was performed 4 weeks later. All patients had renal cell carcinoma with clear cell pathology. Tumors were dissociated mechanically, digested with collagenase/hyaluronidase at 37 degrees C, processed in gentleMACS C tubes, and stored in liquid nitrogen. The QIAamp DNA Blood Mini Kit (Qiagen) was used to prepare genomic DNA for TCR sequencing. The analyses included just those samples that passed every quality control check.

Points on this clone: The antigen it binds to is not known. Base-call qualities are not available, and no considerably larger clone is one nucleotide away. The sample holds other DNA sequences that translate to the same CDR3.

The sample consisted of tumor tissue, taken from a patient whose treatment included radiotherapy and nephrectomy. This TCR came from a woman in her sixties or seventies with renal cell carcinoma. Here the chain combines TRBV19 and TRBJ2-3; 7 nucleotides in the junction match TRBD2. CDR3 sequence: CASSIDKFSGSTDTQYF. The nucleotides are TGTGCCAGTAGTATAGACAAATTTAGCGGGAGCACAGATACGCAGTATTTT. The reference TRBV19 and TRBJ2-3 proteins fill in what lies around the CDR3, so the full variable domain reads DGGITQSPKYLFRKEGQNVTLSCEQNLNHDAMYWYRQDPGQGLRLIYYSQIVNDFQKGDIAEGYSVSREKKESFPLTVTSAQKNPTAFYLCASSIDKFSGSTDTQYFGPGTRLTVL.